These 18 T cell receptor beta chains were sequenced from one sample in a study of cytomegalovirus exposure and HLA in healthy donors. Use of 60 Vbeta and 13 Jbeta primers characterized the PCR. Here immunoSEQ multiplex PCR was the method, and the copy in TCRdb shows in-frame clones only, minus some. The sample comprises over 100,000 clones, approximately 64% of which are singletons, and around 2.5% rests with the top ten. What was sequenced was PBMCs. These receptor sequences come from a woman in her 40s in good health and CMV-seronegative.

The chain uses TRBV19 and TRBJ1-2; D remains ambiguous. CDR3 size: 15 residues. V was cut by 3 bases and J by 4 bases, with 15 bases left in between. The germline CDR1 and CDR2 sequences are LNHDA and SQIVND (reference sequence). The CDR3 bases are TGTGCCAGTAGTATCAGCAGGCGAATCCTCTATGGCTACACCTTC. Amino acid sequence: CASSISRRILYGYTF.

This clone appeared a single time. The V gene is TRBV6-5, the J gene TRBJ2-1, with D tentatively TRBD2 (5 bases). V was shortened by 5 bases and J by 3 bases, with 11 bases between the two germline ends. The CDR3 length is 14 residues. Per the germline V gene, CDR1 is MNHEY and CDR2 is SVGAGI. The CDR3: CASSKSGSYNEQFF. In DNA form, the CDR3 reads TGTGCCAGCAGTAAAAGTGGGAGCTACAATGAGCAGTTCTTC.

This clone was picked up one time. The J gene is TRBJ2-5, the V gene TRBV2, with a tentative D call TRBD1 (7 bases). Looked up from germline, CDR1 is SNHLY and CDR2 is FYNNEI. The CDR3 runs 18 residues. Trimming took off 0 bases at V and 5 bases at J, with 22 bases between the two ends. The CDR3 spells CASSEASPTAGGYETQYF. Here the CDR3 DNA reads TGTGCCAGCAGTGAAGCATCCCCCACCGCAGGGGGGTATGAGACCCAGTACTTC.

V is TRBV19 and J is TRBJ1-5; possible D gene TRBD1, 6 bases. Per germline, CDR1 LNHDA and CDR2 SQIVND (reference sequence). The CDR3 runs to 13 residues. Trimming took 8 bases from V and 1 from J, leaving 9 bases between them. CDR3 amino acids: CASEGESNQPQHF. The CDR3 DNA sequence: TGTGCCAGTGAGGGGGAAAGCAATCAGCCCCAGCATTTT.

This chain links TRBV5-1 with TRBJ2-1, with 8 bases fitting TRBD2. This CDR3 has 17 residues. V gave up 3 bases and J gave up 7 bases; unmatched junction bases: 15. The germline gives CDR1 SGHRS, CDR2 YFSETQ. The DNA of the CDR3 is TGCGCCAGCAGCTCCTTCCCCGGGACTAGGAAGCCTAATGAGCAGTTCTTC. Its protein product is CASSSFPGTRKPNEQFF.

V gene TRBV7-9 combines with J gene TRBJ1-6, with D unresolved. The CDR3 spans 11 residues. The germline V and J ends were trimmed by 6 bases and 7 bases, with 4 bases remaining between them. CDR1 is SEHNR, CDR2 FQNEAQ, per germline (reference sequence). The DNA for the CDR3 is TGTGCCAGCAGTGTAAATTCACCCCTCCACTTT. It encodes CASSVNSPLHF.

This clone turned up a few times. The V and J genes are TRBV18 and TRBJ1-4, with D maybe TRBD1 (6 bases). The V gene lost 6 bases and the J gene lost 0 bases, with 14 bases spanning the gap. The germline V gene has CDR1 KGHSH and CDR2 LQKENI. CDR3 length equals 16 residues. CDR3 sequence (DNA): TGTGCCAGCTCCTCCGGGGGGCCCGCAACTAATGAAAAACTGTTTTTT. Translating gives CASSSGGPATNEKLFF.

The chain recombines TRBV30 with TRBJ2-5, with TRBD1 identical over 9 bases. Matching the DNA end better, TRBJ2-7 makes the J call doubtful. The CDR3 has 14 residues. Germline CDR1 is GTSNPN and CDR2 is SVGIG (reference sequence). In nucleotides, the CDR3 is TGTGCCTGGAGTGTACTGGGGACAGGGTCCGAGCAGTACTTC. This codes for CAWSVLGTGSEQYF.

V is TRBV6-1 and J is TRBJ2-5; 8 nucleotides align to TRBD1. CDR1 is MNHNS, CDR2 SASEGT, per germline. V lost 5 bases, J lost 4 bases, and 6 bases stayed unmatched. There are 14 residues in the CDR3. CDR3 loop: CASSLTGGRETQYF. The CDR3 nucleotides are TGTGCCAGCAGTCTTACAGGGGGGCGAGAGACCCAGTACTTC.

The V gene is TRBV7-2, the J gene TRBJ1-1, with D hard to call. The CDR3 is 15 amino acids. The germline V and J ends were trimmed by 1 base and 8 bases, with 17 bases remaining between them. CDR1 SGHTA and CDR2 FQGNSA come from the germline V gene. CDR3: CASSLVAVDEEEAFF. In nucleotides, the CDR3 is TGTGCCAGCAGCTTAGTGGCGGTGGATGAAGAGGAAGCTTTCTTT.

The rearrangement joins TRBV6-6 to TRBJ2-7; 7 bases are a match to TRBD1. Per germline, CDR1 MNHNY and CDR2 SVGAGI (reference sequence). Trimming at V came to 6 bases and at J to 5 bases, leaving 13 bases not matched to a gene. The CDR3 extends over 15 amino acids. The CDR3 sequence: CASSKYRGKYDEQYF. CDR3 nucleotide sequence: TGTGCCAGCAGCAAATACAGGGGAAAGTACGACGAGCAGTACTTC.

Details on this clone: Additional DNA sequences in this sample encode the identical CDR3. The CDR3 DNA sequence: TGTGCCAGCAGCCCGCGAACCCGGGGTGAGGCTTTCTTT. Amino acids: CASSPRTRGEAFF. The chain recombines TRBV6-5 with TRBJ1-1; no clear D gene. Germline loops: CDR1 MNHEY, CDR2 SVGAGI. Trimming removed 6 bases at V and 11 bases at J, with 19 bases between. This CDR3 has 13 residues.

This clone was picked up one time. J is TRBJ2-7 and V is TRBV5-1; TRBD1 agrees at 7 bases. Germline V CDR1 and CDR2: SGHRS, YFSETQ. V gave up 1 base and J gave up 3 bases; unmatched junction bases: 4. The CDR3 spans 14 residues. Here the CDR3 reads CASSLWTGNYEQYF. The CDR3 DNA is TGCGCCAGCAGCTTGTGGACAGGCAACTACGAGCAGTACTTC.

The CDR3 sequence: CASSRTGQQETQYF. CDR3 DNA sequence: TGTGCCAGCAGCCGGACAGGGCAGCAAGAGACCCAGTACTTC. The chain links TRBV5-6 to TRBJ2-5; 8 nucleotides match TRBD1. V was pared by 4 bases and J by 2 bases, with 4 bases of the junction left unmatched. The CDR3 contains 14 residues. Germline V gene sequence: CDR1 SGHDT, CDR2 YYEEEE.

This clone occurred a few times. This chain links TRBV6-5 with TRBJ1-1, with 10 bases fitting TRBD1. The J segment lost 5 bases and the V segment lost 2 bases, leaving 2 bases of the junction unmatched. The CDR3 sequence is 14 residues long. The germline V gene has CDR1 MNHEY and CDR2 SVGAGI. CDR3 nucleotides: TGTGCCAGCAGTTACGGGACAGGGGTGACTGAAGCTTTCTTT. Amino acids: CASSYGTGVTEAFF.

The rearrangement uses TRBV4-2 and TRBJ2-5; 16 bases line up with TRBD2. The CDR3 sequence is 17 residues long. Trimming removed 3 bases from V and 2 bases from J; junction bases left unmatched: 3. Germline CDR1 reads LGHNA; CDR2 reads YNFKEQ. The CDR3 region has the DNA TGTGCCAGCAGCCATGGGACTAGCGGGGGGGAACAAGAGACCCAGTACTTC. Amino acids: CASSHGTSGGEQETQYF.

The V gene is TRBV5-4, the J gene TRBJ2-1; D gene unclear. Trimming removed 0 bases from V and 9 bases from J, with 10 bases in between. The CDR3 sequence is 13 residues long. Germline lookup yields CDR1 SGHNT and CDR2 YYREEE (reference sequence). CDR3 sequence: CASSLVLSVEQFF. In DNA form, the CDR3 reads TGTGCCAGCAGCTTGGTTCTAAGTGTTGAGCAGTTCTTC.

V gene TRBV28 combines with J gene TRBJ1-6; the match to TRBD1 covers 9 bases. J lost 9 bases, V lost 5 bases, and 8 bases had no gene match. Germline loops: CDR1 MDHEN, CDR2 SYDVKM. The CDR3 has 15 amino acids. CDR3 nucleotides: TGTGCCAGCAGTGAGGGACAGGGAAATATTTCACCCCTCCACTTT. Encoded protein: CASSEGQGNISPLHF.